A selection of T cell receptor beta chains follows, all from one sample in a study of blood T cells in healthy people across ages. TCRdb analysed the 5' RACE reads with MiXCR anew, one entry per CDR3 protein. The data hold roughly 500,000 distinct CDR3 sequences, with 24% observed a single time. The data were also submitted as part of a second study, on T cells of mothers and their children.

The sequenced sample was blood. Receptor source: a boy between 10 and 17 years old in good health. Each CDR3 is given without its conserved first and last residue. The D gene is left open where the match is weak. Not all rows give a size; the values are once, few, many and, for expanded clones, a class.

cdr3_aa cdr3_length d_call j_call clone_size v_call
ASSFLPGTSGGPNTGELF 18 TRBD2 TRBJ2-2 - TRBV11-1
SVEDVGLAGGLYNEQF 16 TRBD2 TRBJ2-1 - TRBV29-1
ASNTDGPYEQY 11 - - - TRBV12-3/TRBV12-4
ASSQVGERGTAFYEQY 16 TRBD1 TRBJ2-7 few TRBV3-1
ASSRDNDNSRNIQY 14 - TRBJ2-4 few TRBV6-5
ASSYNALYEQY 11 - TRBJ2-7 few TRBV27
ASSLGHRDINTEAF 14 - TRBJ1-1 - TRBV5-1
ASSQRRLATGANVLT 15 TRBD2 TRBJ2-6 few TRBV3-1
ASSLQRDGHNEQF 13 TRBD2 - - TRBV2
ASSPPAASNEQF 12 - TRBJ2-1 - TRBV5-1
ASSWTPSWEQSEAF 14 - TRBJ1-1 - TRBV27
SAVRDRNEQY 10 TRBD1 - many TRBV20-1
ASSLEARINTGELF 14 - TRBJ2-2 once TRBV5-1
SARDSDRGASPLH 13 TRBD1 TRBJ1-6 few TRBV20-1
SARVLAETYEQY 12 TRBD2 TRBJ2-7 - TRBV20-1
ASSQDQIAKNIQY 13 - TRBJ2-4 few TRBV4-1
ASSRDGSYLINEQF 14 - TRBJ2-1 few TRBV7-9
ASARAGQETQY 11 - TRBJ2-5 - TRBV5-1
ASSIRAFGETQY 12 - TRBJ2-5 few TRBV7-8
ASSPRGETEAF 11 - TRBJ1-1 few TRBV7-9
ASSQGSLNGGELF 13 - TRBJ2-2 - TRBV7-9
ASSPHLWRGLLDTQY 15 - TRBJ2-3 - TRBV6-2/TRBV6-3
ASSQTSVESGELF 13 TRBD2 TRBJ2-2 few TRBV4-3
SVDPKGADTQY 11 - TRBJ2-3 few TRBV29-1
ASSLVGGNNYGYT 13 - TRBJ1-2 few TRBV7-2
ASSLGWTGDTEAF 13 TRBD1 TRBJ1-1 few TRBV28
ASSPGTGAPGQY 12 TRBD1 TRBJ2-7 few TRBV2
ASRDLAGVNNEQF 13 TRBD2 TRBJ2-1 - TRBV11-2